This TCR beta chain was captured by sequencing in a study of T cells in Graves' hyperthyroidism and ophthalmopathy. The TCR beta CDR3 regions underwent amplification using RNA transcripts as the source. TCR CDR3 regions were first amplified by RT-PCR with HTBI primers. TCRdb processed the multiplex PCR reads anew with MiXCR; each CDR3 protein has one entry. The sample includes roughly 380,000 distinct CDR3 sequences, roughly 13% of them seen just once. Thyroid ultrasound and orbital computed tomography, with clinical symptoms and serum thyroxine and TRAb, informed diagnoses. Germline V gene lookup returns CDR1 WSHSY and CDR2 SAAADI. V gave up 3 bases and J gave up 1 base, with 6 bases separating them. The CDR3 spans 13 residues.

The receptor was derived from a woman younger than 30 with Graves' hyperthyroidism. The chain employs TRBV10-2 and TRBJ1-2; D gene uncertain. Sequenced input: blood. CDR3 sequence: CASSDLVNYGYTF. For the CDR3, the DNA is TGCGCCAGCAGTGACCTTGTTAACTATGGCTACACCTTC.